One TCR beta chain is described in this entry. Its cognate antigen is unknown. This sample is part of a study of Ad26.COV2.S vaccination and SARS-CoV-2 variants. About the study: Donor was one of the participants in the Ad26.COV2.S arm of the COV1001 trial. Dosing was one shot or two shots 56 days apart. The study's findings and limits: Total T cell responses, in the TCR breadth and depth analyses, may have been underestimated. Substantial response breadth was reportedly seen for spike-specific CD8+ and CD4+ T cells after vaccination.

Produced via immunoSEQ multiplex PCR; TCRdb's table is partial and in-frame only. The sample includes hundreds of thousands of clones, more than 80% seen only once; the top ten take approximately 1.5%. The CDR3 loop spans 16 amino acids. V was clipped by 3 bases and J by 1 base; unmatched bases: 6. CDR1 is LGHNT and CDR2 is FRNRAP in the germline V gene. The treatment: some 19 received Ad26.COV2.S at low or high dose, single or two shots; 5 received placebo; per-sample allocation not given. The investigators took samples on day 63 after the first vaccine or placebo injection. This chain uses TRBV12-5 with TRBJ1-3, with 7 bases matching TRBD1. The starting material was peripheral blood, obtained in a trial of Ad26.COV2.S vaccine versus placebo. The source of this sequence is a person aged 18-60 years who received the Ad26.COV2.S COVID-19 vaccine or a placebo. The DNA of the CDR3 is TGTGCTAGTGGTTTTACAGGGGTCCCGTCTGGAAACACCATATATTTT. Residues: CASGFTGVPSGNTIYF.